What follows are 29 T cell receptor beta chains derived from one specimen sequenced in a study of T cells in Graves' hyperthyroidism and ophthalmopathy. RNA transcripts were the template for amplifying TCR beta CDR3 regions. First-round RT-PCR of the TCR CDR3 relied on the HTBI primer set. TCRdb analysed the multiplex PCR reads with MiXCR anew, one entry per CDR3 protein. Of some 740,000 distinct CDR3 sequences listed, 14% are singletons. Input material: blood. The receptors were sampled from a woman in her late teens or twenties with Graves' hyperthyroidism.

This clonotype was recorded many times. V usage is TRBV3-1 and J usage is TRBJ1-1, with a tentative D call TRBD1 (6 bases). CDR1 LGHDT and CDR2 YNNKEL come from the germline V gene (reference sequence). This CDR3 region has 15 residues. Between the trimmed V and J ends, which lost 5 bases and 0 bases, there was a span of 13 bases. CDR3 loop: CASSVNRDMNTEAFF. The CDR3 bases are TGTGCCAGCAGCGTTAACAGGGACATGAACACTGAAGCTTTCTTT.

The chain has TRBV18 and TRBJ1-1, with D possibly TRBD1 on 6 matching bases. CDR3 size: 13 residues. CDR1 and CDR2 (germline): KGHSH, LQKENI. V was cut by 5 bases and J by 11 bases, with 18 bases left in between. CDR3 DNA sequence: TGTGCCAGCTCAGCGACCGGGACAAACCGGGCTTTCTTT. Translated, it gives CASSATGTNRAFF.

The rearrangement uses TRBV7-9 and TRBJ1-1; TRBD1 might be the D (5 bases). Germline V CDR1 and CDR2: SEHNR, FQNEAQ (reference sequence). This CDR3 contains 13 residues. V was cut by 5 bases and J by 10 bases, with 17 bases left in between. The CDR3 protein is CASSPGYGGGAFF. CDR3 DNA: TGTGCCAGCAGCCCGGGATACGGGGGGGGAGCTTTCTTT.

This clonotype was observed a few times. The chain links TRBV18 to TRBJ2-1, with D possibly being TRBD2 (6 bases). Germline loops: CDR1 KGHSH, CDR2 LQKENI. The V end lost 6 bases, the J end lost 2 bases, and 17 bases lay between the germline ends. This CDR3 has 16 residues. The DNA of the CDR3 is TGTGCCAGCTCCCCGCCGGGGGTTTACCCCTACAATGAGCAGTTCTTC. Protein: CASSPPGVYPYNEQFF.

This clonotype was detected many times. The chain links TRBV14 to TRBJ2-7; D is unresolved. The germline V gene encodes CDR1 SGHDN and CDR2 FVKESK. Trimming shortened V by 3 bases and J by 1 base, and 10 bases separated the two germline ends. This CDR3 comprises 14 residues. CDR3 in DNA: TGTGCCAGCAGCCACACGGCCCATTCCTACGAGCAGTACTTC. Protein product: CASSHTAHSYEQYF.

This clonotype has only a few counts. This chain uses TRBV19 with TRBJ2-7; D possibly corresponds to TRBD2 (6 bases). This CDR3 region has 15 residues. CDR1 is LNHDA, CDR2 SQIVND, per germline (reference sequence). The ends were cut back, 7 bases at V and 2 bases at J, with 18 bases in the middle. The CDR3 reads CASTLHHGLTYEQYF. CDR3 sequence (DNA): TGTGCCAGTACCCTACACCACGGACTAACCTACGAGCAGTACTTC.

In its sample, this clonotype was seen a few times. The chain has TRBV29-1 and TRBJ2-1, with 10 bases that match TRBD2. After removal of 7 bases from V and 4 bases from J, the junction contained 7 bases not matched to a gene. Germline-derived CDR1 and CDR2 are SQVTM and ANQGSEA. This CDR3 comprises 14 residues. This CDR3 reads CSAERGGRYNEQFF. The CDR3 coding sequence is TGCAGCGCCGAGCGGGGGGGGCGGTACAATGAGCAGTTCTTC.

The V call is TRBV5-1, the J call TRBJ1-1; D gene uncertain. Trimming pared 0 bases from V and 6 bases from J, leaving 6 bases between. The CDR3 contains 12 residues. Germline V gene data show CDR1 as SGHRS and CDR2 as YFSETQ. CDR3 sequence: CASSLVPAEAFF. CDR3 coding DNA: TGCGCCAGCAGCTTGGTCCCGGCTGAAGCTTTCTTT. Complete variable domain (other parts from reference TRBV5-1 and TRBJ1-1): KAGVTQTPRYLIKTRGQQVTLSCSPISGHRSVSWYQQTPGQGLQFLFEYFSETQRNKGNFPGRFSGRQFSNSRSEMNVSTLELGDSALYLCASSLVPAEAFFGQGTRLTVV.

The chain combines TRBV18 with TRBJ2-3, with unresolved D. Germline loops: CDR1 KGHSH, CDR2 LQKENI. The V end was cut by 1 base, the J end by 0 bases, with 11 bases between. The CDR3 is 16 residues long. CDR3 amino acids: CASSPQSGTSTDTQYF. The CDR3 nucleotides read TGTGCCAGCTCACCACAATCCGGAACTAGCACAGATACGCAGTATTTT. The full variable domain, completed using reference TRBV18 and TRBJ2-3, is NAGVMQNPRHLVRRRGQEARLRCSPMKGHSHVYWYRQLPEEGLKFMVYLQKENIIDESGMPKERFSAEFPKEGPSILRIQQVVRGDSAAYFCASSPQSGTSTDTQYFGPGTRLTVL.

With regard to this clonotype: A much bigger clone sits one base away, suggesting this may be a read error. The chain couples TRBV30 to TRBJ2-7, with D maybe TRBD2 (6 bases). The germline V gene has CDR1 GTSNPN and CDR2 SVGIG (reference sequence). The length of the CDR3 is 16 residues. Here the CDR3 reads CVWSVLSPGLAYEQYF. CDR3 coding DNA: TGTGTCTGGAGCGTACTTTCCCCGGGACTGGCCTACGAGCAGTACTTC.

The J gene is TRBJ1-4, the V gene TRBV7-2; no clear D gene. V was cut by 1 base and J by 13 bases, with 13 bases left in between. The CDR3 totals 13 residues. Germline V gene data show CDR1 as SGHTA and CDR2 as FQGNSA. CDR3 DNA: TGTGCCAGCAGCTTAGGGTCAGGAAGTATACTGTTTTTT. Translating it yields CASSLGSGSILFF.

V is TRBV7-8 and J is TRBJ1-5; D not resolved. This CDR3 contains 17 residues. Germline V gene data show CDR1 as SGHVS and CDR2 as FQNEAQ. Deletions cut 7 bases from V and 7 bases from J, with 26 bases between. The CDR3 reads CASTPSSRSRFIQPQHF. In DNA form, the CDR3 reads TGTGCCAGCACCCCCTCCAGTCGCAGCAGATTTATACAGCCCCAGCATTTT.

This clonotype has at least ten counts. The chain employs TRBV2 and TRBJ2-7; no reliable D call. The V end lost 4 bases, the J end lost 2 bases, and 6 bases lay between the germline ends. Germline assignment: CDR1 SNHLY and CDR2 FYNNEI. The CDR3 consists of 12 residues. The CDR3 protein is CASSGTAYEQYF. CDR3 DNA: TGTGCCAGCAGTGGGACGGCCTACGAGCAGTACTTC.

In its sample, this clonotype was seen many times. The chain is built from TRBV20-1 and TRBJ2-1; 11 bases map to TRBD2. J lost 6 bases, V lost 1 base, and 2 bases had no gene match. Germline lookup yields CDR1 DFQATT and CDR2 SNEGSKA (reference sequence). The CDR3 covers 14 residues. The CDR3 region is CSARGLAGPNEQFF. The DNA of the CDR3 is TGCAGTGCTAGAGGACTAGCGGGACCCAATGAGCAGTTCTTC.

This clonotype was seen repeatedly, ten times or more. The CDR3 loop reads CASSSQAGSTYEQYF. CDR3 DNA: TGTGCCAGCAGCTCCCAAGCGGGATCTACCTACGAGCAGTACTTC. The chain uses TRBV7-8 and TRBJ2-7; 7 nucleotides agree with TRBD2. Germline V gives CDR1 SGHVS, CDR2 FQNEAQ. J gave up 2 bases and V 4 bases, and 8 bases lay outside the gene matches. The CDR3 contains 15 residues.

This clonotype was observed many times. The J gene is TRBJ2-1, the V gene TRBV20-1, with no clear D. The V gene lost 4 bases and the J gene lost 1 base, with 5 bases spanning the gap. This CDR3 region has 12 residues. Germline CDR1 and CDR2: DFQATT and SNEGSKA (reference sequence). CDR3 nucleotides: TGCAGTGCTACGGTTTCCTACAATGAGCAGTTCTTC. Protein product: CSATVSYNEQFF.

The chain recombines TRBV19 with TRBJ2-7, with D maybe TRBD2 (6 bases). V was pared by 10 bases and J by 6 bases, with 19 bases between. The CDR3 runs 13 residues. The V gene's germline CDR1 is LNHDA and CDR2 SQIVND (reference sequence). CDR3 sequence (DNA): TGTGCCACCGGAGGGACCGCCGTTATCGAGCAGTACTTC. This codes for CATGGTAVIEQYF. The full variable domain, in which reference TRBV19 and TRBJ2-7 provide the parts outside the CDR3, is DGGITQSPKYLFRKEGQNVTLSCEQNLNHDAMYWYRQDPGQGLRLIYYSQIVNDFQKGDIAEGYSVSREKKESFPLTVTSAQKNPTAFYLCATGGTAVIEQYFGPGTRLTVT.

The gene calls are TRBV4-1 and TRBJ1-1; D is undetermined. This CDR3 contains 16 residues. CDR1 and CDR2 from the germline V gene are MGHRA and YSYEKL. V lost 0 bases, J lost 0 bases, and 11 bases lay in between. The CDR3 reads CASSQEGQLLNTEAFF. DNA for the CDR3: TGCGCCAGCAGCCAAGAGGGTCAGCTTTTGAACACTGAAGCTTTCTTT.

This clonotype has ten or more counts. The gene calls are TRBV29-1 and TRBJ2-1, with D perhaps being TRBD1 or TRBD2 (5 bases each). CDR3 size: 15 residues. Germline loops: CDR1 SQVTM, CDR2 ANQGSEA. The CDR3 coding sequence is TGCGGCTGCGTGGGACCGGGGAGCTCCTACAATGAGCAGTTCTTC. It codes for CGCVGPGSSYNEQFF.

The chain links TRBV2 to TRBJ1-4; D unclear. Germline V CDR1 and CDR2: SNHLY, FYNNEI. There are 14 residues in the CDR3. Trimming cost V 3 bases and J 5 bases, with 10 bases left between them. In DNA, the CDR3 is TGTGCCAGCAGTGAGGGAGGCTACAATGAAAAACTGTTTTTT. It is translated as CASSEGGYNEKLFF.

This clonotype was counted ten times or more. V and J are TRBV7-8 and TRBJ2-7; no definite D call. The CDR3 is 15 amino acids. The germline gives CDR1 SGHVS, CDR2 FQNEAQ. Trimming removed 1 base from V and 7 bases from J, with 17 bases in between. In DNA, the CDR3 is TGTGCCAGCAGCTTAGACCGCTCCCTCTACTGGGAGCAGTACTTC. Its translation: CASSLDRSLYWEQYF.

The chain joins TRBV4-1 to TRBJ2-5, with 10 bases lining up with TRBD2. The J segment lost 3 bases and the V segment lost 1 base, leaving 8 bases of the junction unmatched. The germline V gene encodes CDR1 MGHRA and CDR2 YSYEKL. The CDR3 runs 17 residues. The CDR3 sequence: CASSQVTGLAAKETQYF. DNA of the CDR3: TGCGCCAGCAGCCAAGTGACCGGACTAGCGGCAAAAGAGACCCAGTACTTC.

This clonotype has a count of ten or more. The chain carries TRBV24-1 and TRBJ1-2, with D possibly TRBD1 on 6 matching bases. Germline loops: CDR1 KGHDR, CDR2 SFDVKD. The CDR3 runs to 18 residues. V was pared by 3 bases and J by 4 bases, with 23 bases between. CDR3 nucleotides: TGTGCCACCAGTGATCATAACTCCGGACAGACAAGTACCTATGGCTACACCTTC. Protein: CATSDHNSGQTSTYGYTF.

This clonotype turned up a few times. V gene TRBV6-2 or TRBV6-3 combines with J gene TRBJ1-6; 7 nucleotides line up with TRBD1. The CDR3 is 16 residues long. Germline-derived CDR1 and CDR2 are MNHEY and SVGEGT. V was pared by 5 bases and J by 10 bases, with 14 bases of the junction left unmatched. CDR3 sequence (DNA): TGTGCCAGCAGTGGACAGGAGGATATCTGGCGGTCACCCCTCCACTTT. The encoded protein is CASSGQEDIWRSPLHF.

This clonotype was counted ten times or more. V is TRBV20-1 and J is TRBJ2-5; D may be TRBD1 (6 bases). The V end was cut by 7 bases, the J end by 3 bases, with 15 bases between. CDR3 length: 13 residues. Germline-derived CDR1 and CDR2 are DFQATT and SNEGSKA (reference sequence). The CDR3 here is CSVIQGPKETQYF. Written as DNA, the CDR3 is TGCAGTGTCATACAGGGTCCTAAAGAGACCCAGTACTTC.

Here the CDR3 DNA reads TGTGCCAGCTCACCACAATGGGCAGCTAATCAGCCCCAGCATTTT. It is translated as CASSPQWAANQPQHF. The V gene is TRBV18, the J gene TRBJ1-5; D unclear. CDR1 KGHSH and CDR2 LQKENI come from the germline V gene. This CDR3 spans 15 amino acids. Trimming pared 1 base from V and 4 bases from J, leaving 11 bases between.

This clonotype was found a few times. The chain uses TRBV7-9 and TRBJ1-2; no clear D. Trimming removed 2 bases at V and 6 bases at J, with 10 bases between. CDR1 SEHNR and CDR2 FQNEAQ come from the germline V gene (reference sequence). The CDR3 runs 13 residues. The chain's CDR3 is CASSLTELDGYTF. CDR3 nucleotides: TGTGCCAGCAGCTTAACTGAACTGGATGGCTACACCTTC.

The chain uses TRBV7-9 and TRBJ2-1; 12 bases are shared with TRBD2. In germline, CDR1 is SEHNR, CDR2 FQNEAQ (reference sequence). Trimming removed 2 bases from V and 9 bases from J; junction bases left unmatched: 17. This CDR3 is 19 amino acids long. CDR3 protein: CASSLSVGLAGGGDIEQFF. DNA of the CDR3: TGTGCCAGCAGCTTATCGGTCGGGCTAGCGGGAGGGGGGGACATTGAGCAGTTCTTC.

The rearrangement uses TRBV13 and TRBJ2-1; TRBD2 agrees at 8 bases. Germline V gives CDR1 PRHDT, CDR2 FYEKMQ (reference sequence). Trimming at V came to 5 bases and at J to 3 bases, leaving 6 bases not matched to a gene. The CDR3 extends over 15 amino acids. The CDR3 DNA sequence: TGTGCCAGCAGCGTACTAGCGGCATACTACAATGAGCAGTTCTTC. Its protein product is CASSVLAAYYNEQFF.